The TCR beta chain described here comes from a study of naive and memory T cell subsets. TCR cDNA received a 3' ligated oligonucleotide that carried a UMI. This clonotype appeared many times. Germline V CDR1 and CDR2: DFQATT, SNEGSKA (reference sequence). V lost 5 bases to trimming and J lost 4 bases, with 6 bases between them. The CDR3 is 10 residues long. The SP2 primer and nested alpha and beta constant region primers amplified ligated cDNA in four rounds. Reverse transcription of blood and skin TCR RNA was primed at alpha and beta constant regions. TCRdb reprocessed the 5' RACE reads via MiXCR and lists one record per CDR3 protein. In the table there are 55,000 to 65,000 distinct CDR3 sequences, around 8% of which are singletons.

The rearrangement links TRBV20-1 to TRBJ2-7, with D perhaps matching TRBD1 (5 bases). This TCR was recovered from a female donor in good health. The CDR3 DNA reads TGCAGTGCTGCAGGGTACGAGCAGTACTTC. Translating it yields CSAAGYEQYF.